The subject of this entry is one T cell receptor (beta chain). What it binds is not known. This entry belongs to a study of PD-L1 blockade in urothelial cancer. Overall study findings and caveats: Stronger expansion of tumor-associated clones in blood at 3 weeks distinguished durable-benefit patients.

Time point indicated: peripheral blood 6 weeks after treatment start. Profiled with immunoSEQ multiplex PCR; TCRdb holds only in-frame clones, not every one. The table shows fewer than 90,000 clones, with 85% to 95% occurring only once. The CDR3 runs 15 residues. The V gene's germline CDR1 is LNHDA and CDR2 SQIVND (reference sequence). The V segment lost 4 bases and the J segment 4 bases; nucleotides outside the gene matches: 8. The input for sequencing was PBMCs, taken around atezolizumab (anti-PD-L1) treatment. The chain uses TRBV19 and TRBJ2-7; 9 bases agree with TRBD2. The TCR originated in a woman older than 75 with urothelial cancer. The DNA of the CDR3 is TGTGCCAGTAGTACCAAGCGGGAGGAGAGGTACGAGCAGTACTTC. Encoded protein: CASSTKREERYEQYF.